The entry below gives a single TCR beta chain sequence along with its context. Antigen unknown. Trimming removed 0 bases at V and 8 bases at J, with 13 bases between. This CDR3 is 14 amino acids long. CDR1 LGHNA and CDR2 YNFKEQ come from the germline V gene. The donors belonged to the roughly 110-subject validation cohort, separate from the roughly 700-subject first cohort. Profiled with immunoSEQ multiplex PCR; TCRdb holds only in-frame clones, not every one. The sample contains some 140,000 clones, approximately 86% of which appear only once. This record belongs to a study of cytomegalovirus exposure and HLA in healthy donors. General study findings and limits: Specificity for CMV antigens was confirmed in vitro for three of the CMV-associated chains. Using the classifier, cytomegalovirus status was reportedly diagnosed with high specificity and sensitivity. The study designated fewer than 200 TCR beta chains cytomegalovirus-associated.

The V gene is TRBV4-2, the J gene TRBJ2-5; no definite D call. The sequence was obtained from a man younger than 30 in good health and CMV-seropositive. The material sequenced was PBMCs. CDR3 residues: CASSQDSGPDTQYF. CDR3 DNA sequence: TGTGCCAGCAGCCAAGATTCAGGCCCAGACACCCAGTACTTC.